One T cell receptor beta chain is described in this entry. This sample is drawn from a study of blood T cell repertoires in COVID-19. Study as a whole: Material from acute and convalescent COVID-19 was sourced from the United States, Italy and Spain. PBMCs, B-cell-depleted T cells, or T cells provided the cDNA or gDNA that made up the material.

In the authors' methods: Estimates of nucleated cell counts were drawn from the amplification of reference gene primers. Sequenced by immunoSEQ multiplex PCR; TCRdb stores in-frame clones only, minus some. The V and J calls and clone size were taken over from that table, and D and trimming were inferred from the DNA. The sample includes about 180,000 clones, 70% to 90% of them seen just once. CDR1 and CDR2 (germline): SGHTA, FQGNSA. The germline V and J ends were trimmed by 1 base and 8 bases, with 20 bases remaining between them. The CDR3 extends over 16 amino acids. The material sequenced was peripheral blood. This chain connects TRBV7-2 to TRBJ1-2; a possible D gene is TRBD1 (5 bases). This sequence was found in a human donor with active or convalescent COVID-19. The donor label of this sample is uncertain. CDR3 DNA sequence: TGTGCCAGCAGCTTAGAGTCAGGGCTCGCGGAGCGCGGCTACACCTTC. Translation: CASSLESGLAERGYTF. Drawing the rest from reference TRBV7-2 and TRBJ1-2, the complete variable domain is GAGVSQSPSNKVTEKGKDVELRCDPISGHTALYWYRQSLGQGLEFLIYFQGNSAPDKSGLPSDRFSAERTGGSVSTLTIQRTQQEDSAVYLCASSLESGLAERGYTFGSGTRLTVV.